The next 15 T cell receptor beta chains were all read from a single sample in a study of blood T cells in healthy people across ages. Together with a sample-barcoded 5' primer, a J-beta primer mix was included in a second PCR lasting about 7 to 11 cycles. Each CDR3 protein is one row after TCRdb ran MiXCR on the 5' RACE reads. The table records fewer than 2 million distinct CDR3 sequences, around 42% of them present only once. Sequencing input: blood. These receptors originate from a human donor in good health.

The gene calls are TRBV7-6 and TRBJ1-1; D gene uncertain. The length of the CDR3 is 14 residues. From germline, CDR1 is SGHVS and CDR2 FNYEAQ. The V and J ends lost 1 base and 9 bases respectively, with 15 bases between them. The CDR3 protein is CASSLESGRDKAFF. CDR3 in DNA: TGTGCCAGCAGCTTAGAGTCGGGGAGAGATAAAGCTTTCTTT.

CDR3 DNA sequence: TGCAGCGTGGGCGGACAGGCCTACAATGAGCAGTTCTTC. Translation: CSVGGQAYNEQFF. J is TRBJ2-1 and V is TRBV20-1; 7 bases are shared with TRBD1. Germline V gene sequence: CDR1 DFQATT, CDR2 SNEGSKA (reference sequence). The CDR3 consists of 13 residues.

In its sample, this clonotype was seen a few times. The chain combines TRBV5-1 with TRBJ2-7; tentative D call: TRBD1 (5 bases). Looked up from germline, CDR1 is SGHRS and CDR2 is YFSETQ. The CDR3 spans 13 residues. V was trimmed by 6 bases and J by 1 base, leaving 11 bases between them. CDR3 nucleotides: TGCGCCAGCAAATTGACAGAGTCCTACGAGCAGTACTTC. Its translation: CASKLTESYEQYF.

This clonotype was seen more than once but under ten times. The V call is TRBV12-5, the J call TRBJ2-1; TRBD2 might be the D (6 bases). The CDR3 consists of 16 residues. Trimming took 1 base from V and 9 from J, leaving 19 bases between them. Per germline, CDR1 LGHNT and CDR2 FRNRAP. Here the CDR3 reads CASGLDAGRHNGEQFF. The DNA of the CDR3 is TGTGCTAGTGGTTTGGACGCGGGGCGACACAACGGTGAGCAGTTCTTC.

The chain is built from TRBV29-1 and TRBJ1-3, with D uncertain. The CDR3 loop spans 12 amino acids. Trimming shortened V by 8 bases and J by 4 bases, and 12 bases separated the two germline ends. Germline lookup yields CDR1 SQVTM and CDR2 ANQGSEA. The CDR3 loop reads CSLRTDGNTIYF. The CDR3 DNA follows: TGCAGCCTTAGGACGGACGGAAACACCATATATTTT.

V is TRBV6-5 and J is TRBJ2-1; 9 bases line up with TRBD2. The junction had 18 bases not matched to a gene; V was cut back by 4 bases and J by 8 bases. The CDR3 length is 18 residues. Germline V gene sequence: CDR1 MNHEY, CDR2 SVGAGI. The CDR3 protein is CASSFGGGGTPRMYEQFF. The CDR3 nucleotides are TGTGCCAGCAGTTTTGGCGGGGGGGGTACCCCTCGTATGTATGAGCAGTTCTTC.

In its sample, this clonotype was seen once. The CDR3 sequence is CASSGIVQGNNEQFF. The DNA for the CDR3 is TGTGCCAGCAGCGGCATTGTTCAGGGCAACAATGAGCAGTTCTTC. The rearrangement joins TRBV9 to TRBJ2-1; tentatively, D is TRBD1 (5 bases). The CDR3 runs to 15 residues. Germline CDR1 and CDR2: SGDLS and YYNGEE. The V end lost 3 bases, the J end lost 5 bases, and 15 bases lay between the germline ends.

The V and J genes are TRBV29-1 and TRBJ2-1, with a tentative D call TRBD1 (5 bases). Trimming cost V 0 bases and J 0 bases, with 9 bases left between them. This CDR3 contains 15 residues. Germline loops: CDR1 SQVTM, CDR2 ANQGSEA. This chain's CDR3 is CSVEETASSYNEQFF. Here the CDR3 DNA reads TGCAGCGTTGAAGAGACAGCGAGCTCCTACAATGAGCAGTTCTTC.

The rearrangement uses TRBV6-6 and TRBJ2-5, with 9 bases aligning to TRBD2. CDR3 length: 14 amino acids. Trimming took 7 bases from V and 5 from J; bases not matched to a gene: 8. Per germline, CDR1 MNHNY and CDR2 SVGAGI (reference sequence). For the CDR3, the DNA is TGTGCCAGCAAGGCGGGGGGGCCCATGGAGACCCAGTACTTC. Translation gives CASKAGGPMETQYF.

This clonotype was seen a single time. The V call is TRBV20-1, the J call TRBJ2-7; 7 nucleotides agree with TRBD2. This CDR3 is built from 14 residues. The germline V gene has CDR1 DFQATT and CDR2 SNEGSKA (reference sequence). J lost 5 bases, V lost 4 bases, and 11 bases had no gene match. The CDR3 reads CSATSRGGPHEQYV. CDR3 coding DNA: TGCAGTGCTACCTCTCGCGGGGGTCCCCACGAGCAGTACGTC.

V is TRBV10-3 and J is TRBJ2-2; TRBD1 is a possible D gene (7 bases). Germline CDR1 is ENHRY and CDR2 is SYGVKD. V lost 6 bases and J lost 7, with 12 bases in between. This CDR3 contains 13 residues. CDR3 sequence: CAIRRQGGGELFF. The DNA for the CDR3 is TGTGCCATCAGGAGACAGGGAGGCGGGGAGCTGTTTTTT.

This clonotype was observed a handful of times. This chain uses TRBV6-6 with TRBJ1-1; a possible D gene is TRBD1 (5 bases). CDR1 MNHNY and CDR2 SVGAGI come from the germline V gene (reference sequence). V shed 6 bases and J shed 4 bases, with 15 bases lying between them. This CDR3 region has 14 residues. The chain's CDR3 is CASSRDSGGTEAFF. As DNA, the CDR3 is TGTGCCAGCAGCCGGGACTCCGGGGGCACTGAAGCTTTCTTT.

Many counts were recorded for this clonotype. CDR3 region: CASSAASTDTQYF. The DNA for the CDR3 is TGTGCCAGCAGCGCCGCTAGCACAGATACGCAGTATTTT. This chain joins TRBV9 and TRBJ2-3; the D is unclear. The germline V gene encodes CDR1 SGDLS and CDR2 YYNGEE. The CDR3 loop spans 13 amino acids. V lost 3 bases and J 0 bases, leaving 5 bases between the germline ends.

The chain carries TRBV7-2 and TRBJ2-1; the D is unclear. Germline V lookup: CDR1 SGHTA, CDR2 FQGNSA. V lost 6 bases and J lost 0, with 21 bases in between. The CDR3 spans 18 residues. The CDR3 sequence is CASSPKVWQADSYNEQFF. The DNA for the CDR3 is TGTGCCAGCAGTCCCAAAGTTTGGCAGGCCGACTCCTACAATGAGCAGTTCTTC.

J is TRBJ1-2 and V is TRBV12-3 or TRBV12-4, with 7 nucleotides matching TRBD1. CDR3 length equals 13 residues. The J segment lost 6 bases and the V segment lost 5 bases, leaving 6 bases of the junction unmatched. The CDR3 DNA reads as TGTGCCAGCAGTCAGACAGGGCCTCATGGCTACACCTTC. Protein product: CASSQTGPHGYTF.